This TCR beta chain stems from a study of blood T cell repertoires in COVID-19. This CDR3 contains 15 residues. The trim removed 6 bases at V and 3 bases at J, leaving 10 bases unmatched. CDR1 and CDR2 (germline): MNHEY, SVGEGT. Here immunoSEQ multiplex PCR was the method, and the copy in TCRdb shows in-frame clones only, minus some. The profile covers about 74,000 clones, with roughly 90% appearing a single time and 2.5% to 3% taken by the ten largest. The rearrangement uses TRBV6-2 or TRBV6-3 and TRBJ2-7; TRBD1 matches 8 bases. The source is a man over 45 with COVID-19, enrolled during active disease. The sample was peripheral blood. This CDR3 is CASRPRTGRIYEQYF. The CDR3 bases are TGTGCCAGCAGGCCTCGGACAGGGAGAATCTACGAGCAGTACTTC.